This T cell receptor beta chain emerged from a study of T cell responses to AZD1222 COVID-19 vaccine (dated by TCRdb to the early 2020s). Concerning the study at large: AZD1222 recipients whose second dose came at about 4 weeks and those whose second dose came at about 12 weeks were combined into one group, since spike-specific TCR depth and breadth did not differ between the two schedules. Trial participants were enrolled by age into subgroups of 18-55, 56-69 and 70-plus years, and about 150, 27 and 61 TCR-sequenced participants, respectively, were included in these subgroups. A total of more than 230 trial participants underwent TCR sequencing, of whom some 210 received two doses of AZD1222 and approximately 25 received two doses of the MenACWY control vaccine. The study at large found these results: The whole spike protein was spanned by vaccine-associated CD4 TCRs, and dominant responses were seen in regions 160-218 and 743-854. Nearly half of unique spike-specific TCRs reportedly recognized epitopes outside regions mutated in the B.1.351 and B.1.1.7 variants. Because no day 14 peak-response samples were available, repertoires were characterized only after the peak T cell response. Participants were mostly white British, with more females than males. The authors suggested clonal diversity may have been underestimated. A significant rise in spike-specific TCR breadth and depth was observed after two AZD1222 doses relative to day 0 and relative to MenACWY recipients. Conclusions about previously exposed vaccinees are limited, since just 6 or 7 AZD1222 recipients were seropositive for SARS-CoV-2 at baseline. In the small 56-69-year group, the increase in depth fell short of significance, most likely because of low power.

This clone was seen only once. The antigen this receptor binds is unknown. Qualities for individual bases were not recorded, and no much larger clone is one base off. The germline V gene encodes CDR1 MNHEY and CDR2 SVGAGI. From the cysteine through the phenylalanine, the CDR3 covers 13 amino acids. Of all the DNA, just the CDR3 is kept, 39 bases in frame from base 1. V and J lose 6 bases and 6 bases, and a span of 12 bases separates them. The CDR3 regions of human TCRbeta chains were analyzed by immunosequencing. Under the source paper's analysis protocol: TCRs in the repertoires were compared against a reference library of SARS-CoV-2-specific TCRs that had been generated with the MIRA antigen-specificity platform. Breadth was defined as the fraction of unique TCRs that were SARS-CoV-2-associated. Depth was defined as the fraction of total T cells that were SARS-CoV-2-associated. Using the MIRA data, each spike-specific TCR was mapped to the spike region that the TCR reacts to and placed in a CD4 or CD8 class. Log10-transformed breadth and depth values were compared by one-way ANOVA with Sidak's multiple comparisons tests. Entries here come from immuneACCESS through TCRdb and include only in-frame sequences with V and J called. Some clones fail to appear in such tables; in the studies checked, an unresolved V gene covers under half of the shortfall, and the cause of the remainder is unknown. The V and J calls and clone size come from that table; D and trimming were worked out from the DNA. In this sample the table shows some 130,000 clones, about 87% of which occur a single time. Over 1.5% of the sample is in the top ten clones.

Explained via the paper, the time point label denotes: baseline before first vaccination. Samples from vaccinated people were obtained from the UK trials COV001 and COV002, which included a single-blind randomized controlled phase 2/3 trial of AZD1222 (ChAdOx1 nCoV-19) in healthy adults. For TCRbeta chain sequencing, PBMC samples from trial participants were taken at day 0 and at day 28 after the second dose. The material was peripheral blood, obtained on day 0 of AZD1222 vaccination. The chain was built from TRBV6-5 and TRBJ2-1; the D match is possibly TRBD1 or TRBD2, with 5 bases aligned in each. This clonotype was obtained from an adult in good health. Here the CDR3 is given as CASRSGRRNEQFF. The sequence in DNA is TGTGCCAGCAGGTCGGGACGCCGCAATGAGCAGTTCTTC.